Listed below are T cell receptor beta chains from one sample, sequenced in a study of response to subunit inactivated influenza vaccine. A single record per CDR3 protein comes from TCRdb applying MiXCR to the RT-PCR reads. This sample carries 300,000 to 350,000 distinct CDR3 sequences, about 20% of them seen once, and the ten largest clones take around 10%. This material consisted of PBMCs from blood, taken about 19 months after vaccination. These receptor sequences come from a man between 45 and 75 years old who received an inactivated influenza vaccine. Each CDR3 is given with its conserved first and last residue. The order of the fields is V gene, CDR3 protein.

V: TRBV27
CDR3: CASSLIQGYGYTF

V: TRBV7-9
CDR3: CASQGTDTQYF

V: TRBV5-1
CDR3: CASSRDRSNEQYF

V: TRBV12-3/TRBV12-4
CDR3: CASSYTGGNSPLHF

V: TRBV20-1
CDR3: CSAQTSSTGTGFGYTF

V: TRBV4-3
CDR3: CASSQDGIAPYNEQFF

V: TRBV18
CDR3: CASSPPAGYNEQFF

V: TRBV6-1
CDR3: CASSQTGSDEQYF

V: TRBV5-1
CDR3: CASRINNSPLHF

V: TRBV20-1
CDR3: CSARASGYNEQFF

V: TRBV5-5
CDR3: CASSFSALEQYF

V: TRBV5-4
CDR3: CASSSIQIPEQYF

V: TRBV20-1
CDR3: CSARLQDPGDYGYSF

V: TRBV20-1
CDR3: CSASFGPMNTEAFF

V: TRBV29-1
CDR3: CSVGMGRSYGYTF

V: TRBV29-1
CDR3: CSAASTGTEAFF

V: TRBV3-1
CDR3: CASSQGQGGYTF

V: TRBV15
CDR3: CATSREAALNEQFF

V: TRBV5-8
CDR3: CASSPISQIKRSPLHF

V: TRBV15
CDR3: CATSRELAGNNEQFF

V: TRBV3-1
CDR3: CASSQDSGPPYGYTF

V: TRBV28
CDR3: CASSSARPNFLGNSYEQYF

V: TRBV7-9
CDR3: CASSSPTADDSGNTIYF

V: TRBV20-1
CDR3: CSARDSLIVGPNQPQHF

V: TRBV29-1
CDR3: CSVEYGRGVGDQPQHF

V: TRBV11-2
CDR3: CASSLVDWGRSQETQYF

V: TRBV29-1
CDR3: CSVLQGSSYNEQFF

V: TRBV5-1
CDR3: CASSLGDREKLFF

V: TRBV5-4
CDR3: CASSLATDHKAFF